This TCR beta chain originates from a study of blood T cell repertoires in COVID-19. Study-wide context: Donors in the United States, Italy and Spain gave samples during acute or convalescent COVID-19. In each case, the material was cDNA or gDNA derived from T cells, B-cell-depleted T cells, or PBMCs.

Germline V gene lookup returns CDR1 SGHRS and CDR2 YFSETQ. This CDR3 region has 14 residues. V shed 5 bases and J shed 4 bases, with 15 bases lying between them. Under the authors' procedure: Amplifying reference gene primers gave estimates of nucleated cell counts. Method: immunoSEQ multiplex PCR; TCRdb's copy keeps in-frame clones and lacks some. Clonal size and the V and J genes are those of that table, whereas D and trimming came from the DNA. Among about 180,000 clones listed, less than 90% were seen once. The TCR was taken from a man between 65 and 79 years old with active or convalescent COVID-19. The V and J genes are TRBV5-1 and TRBJ1-1; tentatively, D is TRBD1 (6 bases). The specimen sequenced was peripheral blood. In nucleotides, the CDR3 is TGCGCCAGCAGTCGGGACCCAGGGGTCACTGAAGCTTTCTTT. It yields the protein CASSRDPGVTEAFF.